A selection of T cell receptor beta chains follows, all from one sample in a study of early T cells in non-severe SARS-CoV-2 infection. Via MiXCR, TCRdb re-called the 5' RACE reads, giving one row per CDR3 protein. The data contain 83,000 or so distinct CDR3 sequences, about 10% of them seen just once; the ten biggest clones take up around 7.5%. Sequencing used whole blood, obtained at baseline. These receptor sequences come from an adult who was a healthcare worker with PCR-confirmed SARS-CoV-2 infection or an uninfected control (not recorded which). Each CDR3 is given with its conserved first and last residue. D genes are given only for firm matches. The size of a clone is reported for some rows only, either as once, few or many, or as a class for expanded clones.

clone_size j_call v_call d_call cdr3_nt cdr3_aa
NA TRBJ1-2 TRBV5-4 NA TGTGCCAGCAGCTTGGAACGGGTTAACTATGGCTACACCTTC CASSLERVNYGYTF
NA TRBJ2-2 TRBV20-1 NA TGCAGTGCTCCACGGGCTAGCTTCGGGGAGCTGTTTTTT CSAPRASFGELFF
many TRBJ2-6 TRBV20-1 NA TGCAGTGCTAGAGATTCGGCTGGGGCCAACGTCCTGACTTTC CSARDSAGANVLTF
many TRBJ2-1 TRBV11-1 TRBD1 TGTGCCAGCAGCCCGGACAGGGGGCAATGGGAGCAGTTCTTC CASSPDRGQWEQFF
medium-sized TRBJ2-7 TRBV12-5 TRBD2 TGTGCTAGTGGTCGGACCCGGCGGGAGGAGGCCTACGAGCAGTACTTC CASGRTRREEAYEQYF
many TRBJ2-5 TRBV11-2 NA TGTGCCAGCAGCTTTGAGGAGACCCAGTACTTC CASSFEETQYF
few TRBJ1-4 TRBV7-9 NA TGTGCCGCGGCTAGGGATAATGAAAAACTGTTTTTT CAAARDNEKLFF
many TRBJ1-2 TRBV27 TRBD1 TGTGCCAGCAGTTTATTTGGGACAGGGGGCCTTGGCTACACCTTC CASSLFGTGGLGYTF
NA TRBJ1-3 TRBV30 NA TGTGCCTGGAGTTCGATTGAAGCCAAATCTGGAAACACCATATATTTT CAWSSIEAKSGNTIYF
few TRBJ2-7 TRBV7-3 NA TGTGCCAGCAGCTTAGGAGGAGGCGACGAGCAGTACTTC CASSLGGGDEQYF
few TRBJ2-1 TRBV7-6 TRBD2 TGTGCCAGCAGCTTAGAATTGGGCGGGACTAGCGGGTTATACAATGAGCAGTTCTTC CASSLELGGTSGLYNEQFF
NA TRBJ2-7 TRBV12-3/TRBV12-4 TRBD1 TGTGCCAGCAGACCAAATCAGGGGGCTTACGAGCAGTACTTC CASRPNQGAYEQYF
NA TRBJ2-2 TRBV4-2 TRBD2 TGTGCCAGCGGACCCTTAGCGGGAGGTAGCGGGGAGCTGTTTTTT CASGPLAGGSGELFF
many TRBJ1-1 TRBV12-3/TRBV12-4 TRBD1 TGTGCCAGCAGTTCACAGGGGTTGGGCACTGAAGCTTTCTTT CASSSQGLGTEAFF
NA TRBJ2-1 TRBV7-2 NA TGTGCCAGCAGCCGCTCAAGGGCCGATCAGTTCTTC CASSRSRADQFF
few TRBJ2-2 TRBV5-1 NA TGCGCCAGCAGCTTGGATACTGTGCCGGTAGGGGAGCTGTTTTTT CASSLDTVPVGELFF